This TCR beta chain was documented in a study of shared clonotypes between healthy human individuals. Turning to the study itself: CD8 memory received one plate per donor, CD8 naive two, CD4 memory three and CD4 naive three.

Adults of Caucasian background living in Nashville, Tennessee made up all donors. Researchers partitioned CD4+ cells into CD45RA+ naive and CD45RA-negative memory subsets. CDR1 is SGHAT, CDR2 FQNNGV, per germline. V was clipped by 5 bases and J by 7 bases; unmatched bases: 8. This CDR3 region has 15 residues. This clone was counted a single time. Antigen specificity is unknown. The table came from immunoSEQ multiplex PCR; TCRdb's copy has only in-frame clones and leaves some out. The sample consists of about 2.3 million clones, roughly 92% of them appearing once. Findings and caveats of the study: Relative to their counterparts shared across all four donors, non-shared clonotypes exhibited diminished generation probabilities.

Source material: naive CD4+ T cells from PBMCs. Subset reported: CD45RA+ positively selected. The chain employs TRBV11-2 and TRBJ1-5, with 10 bases that match TRBD1. This receptor was taken from a young man in good health. Some clones in this sample may be carry-over from other donors' samples. The CDR3 DNA follows: TGTGCCAGCAGCGTGACAGGGGGCGGAGACCAGCCCCAGCATTTT. Translation: CASSVTGGGDQPQHF.